The T cell receptor beta chain described here comes from a study of PD-1 blockade in mismatch repair-deficient tumors. For the study at large: Patients had about eleven mismatch repair-deficient cancer types and were previously treated and progressing.

Every patient had mismatch repair deficiency by PCR or immunohistochemistry. Three pembrolizumab responders had their TCRs sequenced. Study results and caveats: Rapid post-treatment expansion, then contraction, generally preceding radiologic response, marked tumor-resident clones.

Using immunoSEQ multiplex PCR, the repertoire was profiled, and TCRdb retains in-frame clones only, with some absent. The profile covers around 40,000 clones, with roughly three quarters appearing a single time and about 20% taken by the ten largest. On this clone: Its cognate antigen is unknown.

The CDR3 is made up of 18 amino acids. This TCR came from an adult with mismatch repair-deficient cancer. The chain employs TRBV21-1 and TRBJ2-5; TRBD2 is the table's D call, not checked against the DNA. TRBV21-1 is reported as a pseudogene. Source: peripheral blood, taken 4 weeks after starting pembrolizumab. The CDR3 DNA follows: TGTGCCCATACCACGGGGGTCGGGACTAGAGGGATTGGAGAGACCCAGTACTTC. Translation gives CAHTTGVGTRGIGETQYF.